These T cell receptor beta chains were read from a single sample in a study of Graves' ophthalmopathy and Graves' hyperthyroidism. Each CDR3 protein is one row after TCRdb ran MiXCR on the multiplex PCR reads. The sample has about 700,000 distinct CDR3 sequences, 40% seen once. The sample taken for sequencing was peripheral blood. The source of these receptors is an adult man with Graves' ophthalmopathy. CDR3s include the opening cysteine and the closing phenylalanine or tryptophan. A D gene is named only where the DNA matches it firmly. Clone size appears in some rows only: once, few, many, or a class for an expanded clone.

v_call: TRBV7-9; clone_size: many; d_call: .; j_call: TRBJ1-4; cdr3_aa: CASSWAGGFGEKLFF; cdr3_nt: TGTGCCAGCAGCTGGGCTGGGGGCTTCGGGGAAAAACTGTTTTTT
v_call: TRBV29-1; clone_size: many; d_call: .; j_call: TRBJ2-7; cdr3_aa: CSVNIHEQYF; cdr3_nt: TGCAGCGTTAATATTCACGAGCAGTACTTC
v_call: TRBV14; clone_size: few; d_call: .; j_call: TRBJ2-5; cdr3_aa: CASSHPGHQETQYF; cdr3_nt: TGTGCCAGCAGCCACCCGGGGCATCAAGAGACCCAGTACTTC
v_call: TRBV5-4; clone_size: few; d_call: .; j_call: TRBJ2-7; cdr3_aa: CASSIDWFGEQYF; cdr3_nt: TGTGCCAGCAGCATCGACTGGTTCGGCGAGCAGTACTTC
v_call: TRBV6-1; clone_size: .; d_call: .; j_call: TRBJ1-3; cdr3_aa: CASSPRRAISAPSGNTIYF; cdr3_nt: TGTGCCAGCAGTCCTCGGAGGGCAATCTCTGCACCGTCCGGAAACACCATATATTTT
v_call: TRBV4-3; clone_size: .; d_call: TRBD1; j_call: TRBJ1-6; cdr3_aa: CASSQEGQGVGLSLHF; cdr3_nt: TGCGCCAGCAGCCAAGAGGGTCAGGGGGTTGGACTTTCCCTCCACTTT
v_call: TRBV15; clone_size: many; d_call: .; j_call: TRBJ1-5; cdr3_aa: CATSRDSSYSNQPQHF; cdr3_nt: TGTGCCACCAGTAGAGACAGCTCCTATAGCAATCAGCCCCAGCATTTT
v_call: TRBV29-1; clone_size: many; d_call: .; j_call: TRBJ1-1; cdr3_aa: CSASGTEAFF; cdr3_nt: TGCAGCGCCTCCGGTACTGAAGCTTTCTTT
v_call: TRBV25-1; clone_size: few; d_call: .; j_call: TRBJ1-1; cdr3_aa: CASSTRDQGPVNTEAFF; cdr3_nt: TGTGCCAGCAGTACACGGGACCAGGGACCCGTGAACACTGAAGCTTTCTTT
v_call: TRBV29-1; clone_size: many; d_call: .; j_call: TRBJ1-4; cdr3_aa: CSVETGRRDEKLFF; cdr3_nt: TGCAGCGTTGAAACAGGGAGGAGAGATGAAAAACTGTTTTTT
v_call: TRBV7-9; clone_size: .; d_call: .; j_call: TRBJ2-7; cdr3_aa: CASSQTPDSSYEQYF; cdr3_nt: TGCGCCAGCAGCCAGACGCCGGACAGTTCCTACGAGCAGTACTTC
v_call: TRBV2; clone_size: few; d_call: .; j_call: TRBJ1-2; cdr3_aa: CARVGTEKVYGYTF; cdr3_nt: TGTGCCAGGGTAGGAACAGAAAAAGTCTATGGCTACACCTTC
v_call: TRBV7-9; clone_size: .; d_call: .; j_call: TRBJ1-4; cdr3_aa: CASSAEGGRTTCCFF; cdr3_nt: TGTGCCAGCAGCGCCGAGGGGGGACGGACGACCTGCTGTTTTTTT
v_call: TRBV7-9; clone_size: .; d_call: TRBD2; j_call: TRBJ2-2; cdr3_aa: CASSLTGGSGELFF; cdr3_nt: TGTGCCAGCAGCTTGACGGGGGGTTCAGGGGAGCTGTTTTTT
v_call: TRBV5-6; clone_size: few; d_call: .; j_call: TRBJ1-2; cdr3_aa: CASSFQVWTASYGYTF; cdr3_nt: TGTGCCAGCAGCTTCCAGGTGTGGACGGCGAGCTATGGCTACACCTTC
v_call: TRBV12-3/TRBV12-4; clone_size: .; d_call: TRBD1; j_call: TRBJ1-4; cdr3_aa: CASSLQGPGANEKLFF; cdr3_nt: TGTGCCAGCAGTCTACAGGGGCCGGGGGCTAATGAAAAACTGTTTTTT
v_call: TRBV20-1; clone_size: .; d_call: TRBD1; j_call: TRBJ1-3; cdr3_aa: CSARATGDTIHF; cdr3_nt: TGCAGTGCTAGAGCCACAGGGGACACCATACATTTT
v_call: TRBV6-5; clone_size: .; d_call: .; j_call: TRBJ2-7; cdr3_aa: CASGLETYEQYF; cdr3_nt: TGTGCCAGCGGTTTAGAGACCTACGAGCAGTACTTC
v_call: TRBV20-1; clone_size: many; d_call: TRBD1; j_call: TRBJ2-7; cdr3_aa: CSARGTGDEQYF; cdr3_nt: TGCAGTGCTAGGGGGACAGGGGACGAGCAGTACTTC
v_call: TRBV7-2; clone_size: .; d_call: .; j_call: TRBJ2-5; cdr3_aa: CATSPGSGLTDTQYF; cdr3_nt: TGTGCCACATCTCCGGGGAGCGGCCTCACAGATACGCAGTACTTC
v_call: TRBV24-1; clone_size: .; d_call: .; j_call: TRBJ1-5; cdr3_aa: CATSSIPLDARGNQPQHF; cdr3_nt: TGTGCCACCAGTAGTATACCCCTGGACGCCCGGGGCAATCAGCCCCAGCATTTT
v_call: TRBV7-2; clone_size: many; d_call: .; j_call: TRBJ1-6; cdr3_aa: CASRQQGNSPLHF; cdr3_nt: TGTGCCAGCAGACAACAGGGAAATTCACCCCTCCACTTT
v_call: TRBV14; clone_size: .; d_call: .; j_call: TRBJ2-6; cdr3_aa: CASSPVGRGISGANVLTF; cdr3_nt: TGTGCCAGCAGCCCTGTGGGCAGGGGAATTTCTGGGGCCAACGTCCTGACTTTC
v_call: TRBV29-1; clone_size: .; d_call: .; j_call: TRBJ2-6; cdr3_aa: CSVAWDGGGAGANVLTF; cdr3_nt: TGCAGCGTTGCGTGGGACGGCGGCGGGGCTGGGGCCAACGTCCTGACTTTC
v_call: TRBV10-3; clone_size: few; d_call: .; j_call: TRBJ2-7; cdr3_aa: CASSYFPRAGTYEQYF; cdr3_nt: TGTGCCAGCAGTTACTTCCCCAGGGCCGGGACCTACGAGCAGTACTTC